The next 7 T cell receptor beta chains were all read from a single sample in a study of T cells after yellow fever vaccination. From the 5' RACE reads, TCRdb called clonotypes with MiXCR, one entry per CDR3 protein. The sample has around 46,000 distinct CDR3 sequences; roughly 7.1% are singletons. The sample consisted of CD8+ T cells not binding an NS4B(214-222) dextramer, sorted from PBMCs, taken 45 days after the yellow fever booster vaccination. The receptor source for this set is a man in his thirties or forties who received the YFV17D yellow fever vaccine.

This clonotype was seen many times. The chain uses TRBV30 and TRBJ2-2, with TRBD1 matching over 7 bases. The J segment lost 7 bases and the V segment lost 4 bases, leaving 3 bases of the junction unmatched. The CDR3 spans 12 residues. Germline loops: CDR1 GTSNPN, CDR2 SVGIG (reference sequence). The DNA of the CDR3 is TGTGCCTGGAACAGGGGCGGCGGGGAGCTGTTTTTT. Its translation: CAWNRGGGELFF.

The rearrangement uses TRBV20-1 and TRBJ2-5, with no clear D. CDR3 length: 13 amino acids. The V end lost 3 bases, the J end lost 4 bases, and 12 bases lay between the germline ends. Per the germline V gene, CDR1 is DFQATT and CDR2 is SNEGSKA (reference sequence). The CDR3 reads CSASTPLGETQYF. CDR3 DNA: TGCAGTGCTAGTACCCCCCTCGGAGAGACCCAGTACTTC.

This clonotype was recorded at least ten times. The CDR3 loop reads CASENSRSAGTDTQYF. In DNA form, the CDR3 reads TGTGCCAGCGAAAATAGCCGAAGCGCGGGGACAGATACGCAGTATTTT. The chain combines TRBV6-5 with TRBJ2-3, with D possibly matching TRBD2 (6 bases). The CDR3 sequence is 16 residues long. The V and J ends lost 8 bases and 3 bases respectively, with 21 bases between them. Germline CDR1 MNHEY, CDR2 SVGAGI.

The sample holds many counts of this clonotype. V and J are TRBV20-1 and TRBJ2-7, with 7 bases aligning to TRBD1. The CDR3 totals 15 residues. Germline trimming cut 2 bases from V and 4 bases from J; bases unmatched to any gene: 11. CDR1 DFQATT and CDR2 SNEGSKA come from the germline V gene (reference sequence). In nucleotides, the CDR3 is TGCAGTGCTAGACCCCGGGTAGGGGGCACGTACGAGCAGTACTTC. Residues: CSARPRVGGTYEQYF.

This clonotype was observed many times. The CDR3 protein is CASTLGIYNEQFF. The CDR3, as DNA: TGTGCCAGTACGCTTGGGATCTACAATGAGCAGTTCTTC. The rearrangement links TRBV7-9 to TRBJ2-1; D remains unclear. CDR1 and CDR2 (germline): SEHNR, FQNEAQ (reference sequence). V gave up 9 bases and J gave up 3 bases, with 12 bases separating them. The CDR3 is 13 residues long.

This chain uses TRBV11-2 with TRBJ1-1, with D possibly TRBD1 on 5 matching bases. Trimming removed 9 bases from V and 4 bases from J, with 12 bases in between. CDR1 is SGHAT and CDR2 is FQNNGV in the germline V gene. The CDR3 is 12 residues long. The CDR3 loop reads CASRGISTEAFF. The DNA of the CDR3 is TGTGCCAGTCGGGGGATCAGCACTGAAGCTTTCTTT.

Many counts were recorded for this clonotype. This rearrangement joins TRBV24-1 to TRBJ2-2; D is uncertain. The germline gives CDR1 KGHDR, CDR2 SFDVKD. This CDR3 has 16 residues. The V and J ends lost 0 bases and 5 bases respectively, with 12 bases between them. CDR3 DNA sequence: TGTGCCACCAGTGATTTGCCCAGGTCCGGAACCGGGGAGCTGTTTTTT. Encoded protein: CATSDLPRSGTGELFF.